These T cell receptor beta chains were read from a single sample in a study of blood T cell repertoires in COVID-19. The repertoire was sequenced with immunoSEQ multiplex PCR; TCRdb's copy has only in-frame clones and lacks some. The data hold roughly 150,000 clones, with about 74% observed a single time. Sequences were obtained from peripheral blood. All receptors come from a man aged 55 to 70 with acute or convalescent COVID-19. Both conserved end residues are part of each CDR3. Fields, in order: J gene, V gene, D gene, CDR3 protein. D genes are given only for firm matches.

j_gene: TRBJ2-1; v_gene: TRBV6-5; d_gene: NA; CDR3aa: CASSPLGRGNEQFF
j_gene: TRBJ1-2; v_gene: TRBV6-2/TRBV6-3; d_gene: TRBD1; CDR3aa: CASSIRFDRAYGYTF
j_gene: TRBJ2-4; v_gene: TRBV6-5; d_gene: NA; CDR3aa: CASSYSVDRGNIQYF
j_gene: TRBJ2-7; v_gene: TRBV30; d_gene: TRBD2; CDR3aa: CAWSAGGSYEQYF
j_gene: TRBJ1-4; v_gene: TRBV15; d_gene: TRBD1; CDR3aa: CATSRDFRQGADKKLFF
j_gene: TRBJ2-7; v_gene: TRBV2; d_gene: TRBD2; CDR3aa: CASSNPAGDRSYEQYF
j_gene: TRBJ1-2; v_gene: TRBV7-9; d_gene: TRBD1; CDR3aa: CASSIGQGPQSGGYTF
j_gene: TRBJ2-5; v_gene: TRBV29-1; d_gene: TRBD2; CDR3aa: CSVTGTSGGETQYF
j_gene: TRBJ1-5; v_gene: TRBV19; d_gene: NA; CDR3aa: CASSTPGLAGQPQHF
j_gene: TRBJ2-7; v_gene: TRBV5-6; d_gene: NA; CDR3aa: CASSSRTAEQYF
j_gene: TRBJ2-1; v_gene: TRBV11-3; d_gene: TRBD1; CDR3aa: CASSQTGSSYNEQFF
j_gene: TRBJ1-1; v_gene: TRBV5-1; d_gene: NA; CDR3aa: CASSLANRDTEAFF
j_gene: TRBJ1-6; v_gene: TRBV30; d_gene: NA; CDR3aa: CAWNRQGSSPLHF
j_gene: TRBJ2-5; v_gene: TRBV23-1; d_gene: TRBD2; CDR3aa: CASSRGRDANQETQYF
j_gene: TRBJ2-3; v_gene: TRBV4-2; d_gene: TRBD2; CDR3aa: CASSPLVSGGTDTQYF
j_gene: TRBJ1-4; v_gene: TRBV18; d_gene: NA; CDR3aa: CASASGPTATNEKLFF
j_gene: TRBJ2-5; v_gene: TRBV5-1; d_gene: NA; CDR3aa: CASSPTGFQETQYF
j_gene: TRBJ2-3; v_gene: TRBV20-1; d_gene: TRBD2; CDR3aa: CSASLAGGRGDTQYF
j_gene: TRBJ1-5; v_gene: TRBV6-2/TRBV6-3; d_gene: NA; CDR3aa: CASSRQDNQPQHF
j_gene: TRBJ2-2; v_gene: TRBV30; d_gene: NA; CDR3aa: CAWSIGSGNTGELFF
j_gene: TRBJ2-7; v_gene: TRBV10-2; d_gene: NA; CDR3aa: CASSDLWGGTYEQYF
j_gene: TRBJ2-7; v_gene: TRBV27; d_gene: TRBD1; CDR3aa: CASSPYTGGTYEQYF
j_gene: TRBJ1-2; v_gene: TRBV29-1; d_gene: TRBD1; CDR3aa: CSVGPGQGSQGYGYTF
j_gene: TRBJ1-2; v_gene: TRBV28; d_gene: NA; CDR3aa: CASNTPGTKSGGYTF
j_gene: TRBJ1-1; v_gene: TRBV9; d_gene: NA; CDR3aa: CASSGQASVPEAFF
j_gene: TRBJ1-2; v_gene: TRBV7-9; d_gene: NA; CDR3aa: CASSFGQGADYGYTF
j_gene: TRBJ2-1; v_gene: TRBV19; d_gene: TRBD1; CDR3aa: CASSEQGGNEQFF
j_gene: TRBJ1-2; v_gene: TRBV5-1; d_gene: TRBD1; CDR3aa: CASSASLLQGAYGYTF
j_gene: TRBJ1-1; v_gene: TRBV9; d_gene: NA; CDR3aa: CASSVGAGNTEAFF
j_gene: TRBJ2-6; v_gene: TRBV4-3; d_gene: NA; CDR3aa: CASRPGVSGANVLTF
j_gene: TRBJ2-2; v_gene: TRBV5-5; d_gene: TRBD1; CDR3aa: CASSEQGASGELFF
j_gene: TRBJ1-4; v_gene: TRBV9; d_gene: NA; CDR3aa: CASSVTAGEKLFF
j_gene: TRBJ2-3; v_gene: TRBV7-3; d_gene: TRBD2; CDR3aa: CASSSPRTSGGPHTQYF
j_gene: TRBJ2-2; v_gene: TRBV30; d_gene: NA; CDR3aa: CAWSQGITTGELFF
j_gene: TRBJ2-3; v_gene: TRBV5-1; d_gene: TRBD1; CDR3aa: CASSLFSGGADTQYF
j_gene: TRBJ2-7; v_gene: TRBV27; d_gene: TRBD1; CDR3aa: CASTAGRGQGSYEQYF
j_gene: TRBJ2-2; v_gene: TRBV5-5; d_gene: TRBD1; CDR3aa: CASLQAGGTGELFF
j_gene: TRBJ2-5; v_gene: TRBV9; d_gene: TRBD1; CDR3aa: CASSPIRQGQETQYF